These T cell receptor beta chains were read from a single sample in a study of shared clonotypes between healthy human individuals. Clones were sequenced by immunoSEQ multiplex PCR, and TCRdb holds only the in-frame ones, with some missing. The table lists about 1.5 million clones, roughly 96% of them singletons. Specimen: naive CD4+ T cells sorted from blood. The receptor set was obtained from a man aged 25 to 40 in good health. CDR3s include the opening cysteine and the closing phenylalanine or tryptophan. Each record gives: CDR3 DNA, CDR3 protein, D gene, V gene, J gene, clone size. A D gene is named only where the DNA matches it firmly. Rows may omit the clone size; those that give it use once, few, many or a size class.

TGTGCCAGCTCACCATCAGGACTAGCGGGTCAGGGTGAGCAGTTCTTC,CASSPSGLAGQGEQFF,TRBD2,TRBV18,TRBJ2-1,once
TGTGCCAGCAGGCAGACAGGGAGGTCCTACGAGCAGTACTTC,CASRQTGRSYEQYF,NA,TRBV28,TRBJ2-7,NA
TGTGCCAGCAGTTACTTTCCTCCAGGGGGAGGCGAGCAGTACTTC,CASSYFPPGGGEQYF,NA,TRBV6-5,TRBJ2-7,NA
TGTGCCAGCGTACCTAGCGGGGGCTACGAGCAGTACTTC,CASVPSGGYEQYF,TRBD2,TRBV2,TRBJ2-7,NA
TGTGCCAGCAGGGCAACGGGACTAGCGGGAATCAATGAGCAGTTCTTC,CASRATGLAGINEQFF,TRBD2,TRBV7-2,TRBJ2-1,NA
TGTGCCAGCAGTTTGCTTCGGACTAGCGGGAGTGAGACCCAGTACTTC,CASSLLRTSGSETQYF,TRBD2,TRBV6-6,TRBJ2-5,NA
TGTGCCAGCAGCTTAAACGGGGGAGACGAAAAACTGTTTTTT,CASSLNGGDEKLFF,NA,TRBV7-9,TRBJ1-4,NA
TGTGCCAGCAGCTTATTTCAGGGAGGGGTCACCGGGGAGCTGTTTTTT,CASSLFQGGVTGELFF,TRBD2,TRBV7-2,TRBJ2-2,NA
TGTGCCAGCAGCCGTGACAATGAGCAGTTCTTC,CASSRDNEQFF,NA,TRBV11-2,TRBJ2-1,NA
TGTGCCAGTGCTGAGGTGCAAGCCAAAAACATTCAGTACTTC,CASAEVQAKNIQYF,NA,TRBV6-5,TRBJ2-4,NA
TGTGCCAGCAGCTTAGTGGCGGGAGGTGGCAATGAGCAGTTCTTC,CASSLVAGGGNEQFF,TRBD2,TRBV7-2,TRBJ2-1,NA
TGCGCCAGCAGCCTCACGCCTGGGGCCTCCTACGAGCAGTACTTC,CASSLTPGASYEQYF,NA,TRBV4-1,TRBJ2-7,NA
TGTGCCAGCAGAGGGACCGGGACAGGAGTTTCCTACGAGCAGTACTTC,CASRGTGTGVSYEQYF,TRBD1,TRBV28,TRBJ2-7,NA
TGTGCCAGCACCACTGACCTGTTTTCCTATGGCTACACCTTC,CASTTDLFSYGYTF,NA,TRBV6-1,TRBJ1-2,NA
TGTGCCAGCAGTTTGGGATTAAGTCAGCCCCAGCATTTT,CASSLGLSQPQHF,NA,TRBV14,TRBJ1-5,NA
TGTGCCTGGAGTCGGCTAGTGGGCGAACGAAGCGCGGGTGGGCAGTTCTTC,CAWSRLVGERSAGGQFF,NA,TRBV30,TRBJ2-1,NA
TGTGCCAGCAGCCAAGTAACGGAAGGGGCGACTAATGAAAAACTGTTTTTT,CASSQVTEGATNEKLFF,NA,TRBV4-2,TRBJ1-4,once
TGTGCCAGCAGCTTAGGAGCGGGAGGGGTCAATGAGCAGTTCTTC,CASSLGAGGVNEQFF,TRBD2,TRBV7-9,TRBJ2-1,NA
TGTGCCAGCAGTTTAAGAATCGGCAGCTCCTACGAGCAGTACTTC,CASSLRIGSSYEQYF,NA,TRBV28,TRBJ2-7,NA
TGTGCCAGCAGTTTATTCCGCCGTGGACAGGGGACAGATACGCAGTATTTT,CASSLFRRGQGTDTQYF,TRBD1,TRBV28,TRBJ2-3,NA
TGTGCCAGCAGTGAAACTGAAGCTTTCTTT,CASSETEAFF,NA,TRBV2,TRBJ1-1,NA
TGTGCCAGCAGGCACCGTCTCCTAGGCAACTACGAGCAGTACTTC,CASRHRLLGNYEQYF,NA,TRBV28,TRBJ2-7,NA
TGCGCCAGCAGCCAGCAGGGGGAGAACACCGGGGAGCTGTTTTTT,CASSQQGENTGELFF,TRBD1,TRBV4-1,TRBJ2-2,NA
TGTGCCAGCAGTTCCGTCCGTGCAACTAATGAAAAACTGTTTTTT,CASSSVRATNEKLFF,NA,TRBV6-6,TRBJ1-4,NA
TGTGCCAGCAGTTACTCGACAGGGGGCGTCACTGAAGCTTTCTTT,CASSYSTGGVTEAFF,TRBD1,TRBV6-5,TRBJ1-1,NA
TGCGCCAGCAGCTTGTTCGGCGGGGGGAGCTCCTACAATGAGCAGTTCTTC,CASSLFGGGSSYNEQFF,TRBD2,TRBV5-1,TRBJ2-1,NA
TGTGCCAGCAGCGTAGACGAGGGGCCCTACGAGCAGTACTTC,CASSVDEGPYEQYF,NA,TRBV9,TRBJ2-7,NA
TGTGCCAGCAGCTTCCTCATTTCGACATCTGGAAACACCATATATTTT,CASSFLISTSGNTIYF,NA,TRBV28,TRBJ1-3,NA
TGTGCCAGCAGTTTAGAAGCCGGGACTAGCGTCTGGGGCTCCTACAATGAGCAGTTCTTC,CASSLEAGTSVWGSYNEQFF,TRBD2,TRBV27,TRBJ2-1,NA
TGCGCCAGCAGCCAAACCCCAGCGGGAGCAGAAAACATTCAGTACTTC,CASSQTPAGAENIQYF,TRBD2,TRBV4-1,TRBJ2-4,NA
TGTGCCAGCAGCTTGTTAAGCTCTGGGGCCAACGTCCTGACTTTC,CASSLLSSGANVLTF,NA,TRBV7-3,TRBJ2-6,NA
TGTGCCAGCAGCTTAACCCCCGGACCGGCCTACGAGCAGTACTTC,CASSLTPGPAYEQYF,NA,TRBV11-3,TRBJ2-7,NA
TGTGCCAGTAGTGTAGGGGTCCCCTCATCTGGGGCCAACGTCCTGACTTTC,CASSVGVPSSGANVLTF,NA,TRBV19,TRBJ2-6,NA
TGCGCCAGCAGCCAAGAGGCGCTAACCACCGGGGAGCTGTTTTTT,CASSQEALTTGELFF,NA,TRBV4-3,TRBJ2-2,NA
TGTGCCAGCAGTGTCGGCAGGGGGCTGACCTACGAGCAGTACTTC,CASSVGRGLTYEQYF,TRBD1,TRBV6-1,TRBJ2-7,NA
TGTGCCAGCAGCTTGGGGGGCGGGGATCAGCCCCAGCATTTT,CASSLGGGDQPQHF,NA,TRBV5-4,TRBJ1-5,once
TGTGCCAGCATATTAGCGGGTTCCTACGAGCAGTACTTC,CASILAGSYEQYF,TRBD2,TRBV2,TRBJ2-7,NA
TGTGCCAGCAGCTTCGAGGGAGGGCCGGGCGGGGAGCTGTTTTTT,CASSFEGGPGGELFF,TRBD2,TRBV5-4,TRBJ2-2,NA
TGTGCCAGCAGTGACAGGGGACGTTACAATGAGCAGTTCTTC,CASSDRGRYNEQFF,NA,TRBV25-1,TRBJ2-1,NA
TGTGCCAGCTCCTCCTCTAGCGTCCCCTACGAGCAGTACTTC,CASSSSSVPYEQYF,NA,TRBV28,TRBJ2-7,NA
TGTGCCAGCAGTTTGGGCTGGTTAGCGGGAGGTGCGAATGAGCAGTTCTTC,CASSLGWLAGGANEQFF,TRBD2,TRBV28,TRBJ2-1,NA
TGTGCCAGCAGCTTAGTAGGAACCGGGGAGCTGTTTTTT,CASSLVGTGELFF,NA,TRBV11-2,TRBJ2-2,NA
TGTGCCAGCAGTGAAGCCTCGAGAGAGCAGTACTTC,CASSEASREQYF,NA,TRBV2,TRBJ2-7,NA
TGTGCCAGCAGCGCCCTTAATCGAGAAACCGGGGAGCTGTTTTTT,CASSALNRETGELFF,NA,TRBV9,TRBJ2-2,NA
TGCGCCAGCAGCCAAAGCCCCGCTGGGCGTTTTGATTTT,CASSQSPAGRFDF,NA,TRBV4-1,TRBJ2-3,NA
TGTGCCACCTCGACAGGGTCGGGGTACAATGAGCAGTTCTTC,CATSTGSGYNEQFF,TRBD1,TRBV7-2,TRBJ2-1,NA
TGTGCCAGCAGTTTGCGGTTTCGGACTGTCTCCTACGAGCAGTACTTC,CASSLRFRTVSYEQYF,NA,TRBV28,TRBJ2-7,NA
TGTGCCAGCAGTTTTAATGTAGTAGAACAGTTCTTC,CASSFNVVEQFF,NA,TRBV27,TRBJ2-1,NA
TGTGCCAGCAGTGAAGCGCATCCGGTAGCGGGAGCCACAGATACGCAGTATTTT,CASSEAHPVAGATDTQYF,TRBD2,TRBV6-1,TRBJ2-3,NA
TGTGCCAGCTCACCTATCAGGACAGGGGTATCCGAGCAGTACTTC,CASSPIRTGVSEQYF,TRBD1,TRBV18,TRBJ2-7,NA
TGTGCCAGCAGCGTTTATATCCCTCAGCAGTACGTACTCACCGGGGAGCTGTTTTTT,CASSVYIPQQYVLTGELFF,NA,TRBV4-2,TRBJ2-2,NA
TGTGCCAGCAGCGTCGGGACTGCCGGAAACACCATATATTTT,CASSVGTAGNTIYF,NA,TRBV9,TRBJ1-3,NA
TGTGCCAGCAGCTTGAGCGGGAGTTACAATGAGCAGTTCTTC,CASSLSGSYNEQFF,TRBD2,TRBV5-5,TRBJ2-1,NA
TGTGCCAGCAGCTCCATCGGACTAGCGGGGGACAATGAGCAGTTCTTC,CASSSIGLAGDNEQFF,TRBD2,TRBV11-3,TRBJ2-1,NA